The present entry profiles one T cell receptor (beta chain) with its context. Other DNA sequences in the same sample also yield this CDR3. Methods used by the authors: The authors estimated nucleated cell counts from reference gene primer amplification. Some clones are missing from TCRdb's copy, which holds only in-frame ones; the method was immunoSEQ multiplex PCR. The DNA gave D and trimming, while V, J and clone size come from that table. The sample has tens of thousands of clones, roughly 90% seen once. This sample is part of a study of blood T cell repertoires in COVID-19. V lost 4 bases and J lost 0; bases outside the gene matches: 2. Looked up from germline, CDR1 is SGHRS and CDR2 is YFSETQ. The CDR3 runs to 15 residues.

Material: peripheral blood. The clonotype was recovered from a woman in her 50s with active or convalescent COVID-19. This rearrangement joins TRBV5-1 to TRBJ1-1; 11 positions agree with TRBD1. Here the CDR3 DNA reads TGCGCCAGCAGCCTGGGACAGGGGGTGAACACTGAAGCTTTCTTT. The encoded protein is CASSLGQGVNTEAFF.